This T cell receptor beta chain was found in a study of radiotherapy plus CTLA-4 blockade in lung cancer. Whole-study context: Disease control was achieved by approximately 30% of patients, and objective responses by 18%. The study's findings and limits: In blood, TCR clones derived from the tumor expanded after radiotherapy plus ipilimumab.

With regard to this clone: Its antigen remains unidentified.

CDR3 length: 12 residues. V was shortened by 7 bases and J by 0 bases, with 7 bases between the two germline ends. CDR1 and CDR2 (germline): SGHRS, YFSETQ. Libraries were prepared by immunoSEQ multiplex PCR; TCRdb keeps only in-frame clonotypes and omits some of them. The sample includes some 60,000 clones, approximately 79% seen only once; the top ten take 15% to 20%. Sample: peripheral blood, taken from a patient treated with radiotherapy plus ipilimumab. The clonotype comes from a human donor with non-small cell lung cancer who had a complete response to radiotherapy plus ipilimumab. The rearrangement joins TRBV5-1 to TRBJ1-2, with D tentatively TRBD1 (6 bases). CDR3 coding DNA: TGCGCCAGCGCAGGGGCTAACTATGGCTACACCTTC. It translates to CASAGANYGYTF. Full variable domain (remainder filled in from reference TRBV5-1 and TRBJ1-2): KAGVTQTPRYLIKTRGQQVTLSCSPISGHRSVSWYQQTPGQGLQFLFEYFSETQRNKGNFPGRFSGRQFSNSRSEMNVSTLELGDSALYLCASAGANYGYTFGSGTRLTVV.